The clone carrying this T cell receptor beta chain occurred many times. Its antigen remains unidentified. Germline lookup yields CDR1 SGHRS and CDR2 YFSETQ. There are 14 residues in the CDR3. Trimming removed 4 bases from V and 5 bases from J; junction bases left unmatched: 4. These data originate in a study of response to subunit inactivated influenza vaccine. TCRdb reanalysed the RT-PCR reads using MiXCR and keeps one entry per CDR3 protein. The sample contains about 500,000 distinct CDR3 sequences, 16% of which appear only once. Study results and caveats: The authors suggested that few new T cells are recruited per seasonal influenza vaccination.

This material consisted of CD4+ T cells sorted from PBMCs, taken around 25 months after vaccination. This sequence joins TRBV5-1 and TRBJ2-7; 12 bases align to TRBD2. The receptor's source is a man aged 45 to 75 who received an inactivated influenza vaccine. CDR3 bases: TGCGCCAGCAGCAGACTAGCGGGAGTAGACGAGCAGTACTTC. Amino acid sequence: CASSRLAGVDEQYF.